Given below is one T cell receptor (beta chain) in context. This clonotype was picked up many times. The antigen it recognizes is unknown. No base quality values were provided; no much bigger clone lies one nucleotide off. This sample was taken from a study of T-cell memory formation after mild COVID-19 (dated by TCRdb to the early 2020s). About the full investigation: TCR sequence clusters from the two donors were largely donor specific. Two young, previously healthy adult volunteers, one female and one male, were included in the cohort. In two donors, T-cell clones that expanded and contracted after mild COVID-19 were tracked by sequencing TCRalpha and TCRbeta repertoires over time. Study-level results and caveats: Some responding clones were found in pre-infection memory, which suggests that pre-existing cross-reactive memory T cells took part in the SARS-CoV-2 response. Clones that contracted from day 15 to 85 showed balanced CD4/CD8 phenotypes, whereas a second wave of clones that expanded from day 15 to 37 leaned towards CD4+. The study included only a couple of mild cases, and larger cohorts that include severe cases with pre-infection samples were judged to be necessary. SARS-CoV-2 specificity was not confirmed for the second-wave clones peaking on day 37. Contracting CD4+ clones appeared mostly in the CM and EM memory subsets, whereas CD8+ clones were enriched in EMRA.

PBMCs were isolated by Ficoll-Paque density gradient centrifugation. TCRdb shows the sequencer as Illumina NovaSeq 6000. TCRalpha and TCRbeta cDNA libraries were constructed by 5'RACE with constant-segment primers, with sample barcodes and unique molecular identifiers being introduced. RNA was extracted from every sample with Trizol reagent. Library amplification was performed in two PCR steps, and a second sample barcode and Illumina TruSeq adapters were introduced in the second step. Sequencing of libraries was performed on an Illumina NovaSeq with 2 x 150 bp paired-end reads. The study's own analysis went as follows. The reads were demultiplexed and collapsed into UMI-guided consensus sequences using migec v1.2.7. Using mixcr v2.1.11, UMI consensuses were aligned to TRA and TRB V and J templates and then assembled into clonotypes. A clonotype was counted as expanded or contracted only when both edgeR and NoisET called the clonotype significant, with the noise models trained on biological replicates. edgeR calls used a false discovery rate-adjusted p below 0.01 and a log2 fold-change threshold of 1. As an exploratory analysis of dynamics, max-normalized trajectories of the 1000 most abundant clonotypes were examined by PCA with hierarchical clustering. Separately sequenced CD4+ and CD8+ repertoires were used to assign the CD4 or CD8 phenotype of responding clones. TCRdb trimmed public reads at Q25 via fastp, called clones via MiXCR and kept in-frame beta chains. Every CDR3 protein is listed once, alongside the most common genes and DNA of its rows. The authors' filters were not applied to this entry. The sample contains under 450,000 distinct CDR3 sequences, about 20% of them found a single time. The ten most abundant clones make up 21% of the sample.

The CDR3 has 15 amino acids, counting the end cysteine and phenylalanine. The DNA shown is the 45-base CDR3, in frame from base 1. Trimming at the junction amounts to 8 bases on V and 0 bases on J, and the germline ends lie 14 bases apart. The clonotype originates from a man younger than 35 who had mild COVID-19 (a few samples of this study predate the infection). The sample titles of this study are shuffled in the database, so cell type and time point are left out; the donor was told from shared clones. Recombination linked TRBV12-3 or TRBV12-4 to TRBJ2-1, with no reliable assignment of the D segment. Input material: PBMCs or a T cell subset sorted from them (not recorded which). The nucleotides read TGTGCCAGCCTGGGCCAAGTTAGCTCCTACAATGAGCAGTTCTTC. It encodes CASLGQVSSYNEQFF.